This passage covers 7 T cell receptor beta chains from one sample sequenced in a study of neoadjuvant anti-PD-1 for oral cavity cancer. Sequencing was performed with immunoSEQ multiplex PCR; in TCRdb, only in-frame clones are kept and a portion is missing. This sample has 55,000 to 75,000 clones, with around 85% found just once. Described time point: after neoadjuvant nivolumab, at surgical resection. Sequenced material: PBMCs, taken after nivolumab (anti-PD-1) treatment. These receptors were obtained from a person aged 35-79 years with oral cavity squamous cell carcinoma.

The chain recombines TRBV4-1 with TRBJ2-2; D is undetermined. The CDR3 is 15 residues long. Germline V gene sequence: CDR1 MGHRA, CDR2 YSYEKL. V lost 4 bases and J 1 base, leaving 10 bases between the germline ends. CDR3 nucleotides: TGCGCCAGCAGCCCCCGGAGTGGGAACACCGGGGAGCTGTTTTTT. Translated: CASSPRSGNTGELFF.

This chain connects TRBV7-3 to TRBJ2-1, with 8 positions matching TRBD2. CDR1 is SGHTA and CDR2 is FQGTGA in the germline V gene. The V and J ends lost 2 bases and 6 bases, in that order; junction bases with no gene match: 6. This CDR3 is 15 amino acids long. The CDR3 here is CASSLVAGGSNEQFF. CDR3 in DNA: TGTGCCAGCAGCTTAGTGGCGGGGGGCTCCAATGAGCAGTTCTTC.

J is TRBJ2-1 and V is TRBV5-1; D may be TRBD1 (5 bases). Germline-derived CDR1 and CDR2 are SGHRS and YFSETQ. This CDR3 contains 13 residues. Trimming took 2 bases from V and 9 from J, leaving 12 bases between them. This CDR3 is CASSFQAGPEQFF. CDR3 sequence (DNA): TGCGCCAGCAGCTTTCAAGCAGGGCCTGAGCAGTTCTTC.

The chain links TRBV20-1 to TRBJ2-1, with D perhaps TRBD2 (6 bases). Per germline, CDR1 DFQATT and CDR2 SNEGSKA (reference sequence). The CDR3 length is 11 residues. V was cut by 6 bases and J by 9 bases, with 12 bases left in between. The CDR3 DNA reads as TGCAGTGCAAAGCGGGTCACTGAGCAGTTCTTC. Protein product: CSAKRVTEQFF.

The chain couples TRBV4-1 to TRBJ2-1; TRBD1 agrees at 10 bases. Germline V gives CDR1 MGHRA, CDR2 YSYEKL. The CDR3 length is 18 residues. Trimming took 4 bases from V and 7 from J; bases not matched to a gene: 16. The DNA of the CDR3 is TGCGCCAGCAGCCTCCGGGGGAAGACAGGGGGCGCGTCGAATGAGCAGTTCTTC. Translated: CASSLRGKTGGASNEQFF.

The rearrangement joins TRBV5-1 to TRBJ2-7; 10 bases are a match to TRBD2. The V gene end was trimmed by 6 bases and the J gene end by 6 bases; junction bases not matched to a gene: 12. Germline loops: CDR1 SGHRS, CDR2 YFSETQ. This CDR3 is built from 15 residues. This chain's CDR3 is CASTSKASGRFEQYF. As DNA, the CDR3 is TGCGCCAGCACATCGAAGGCTAGCGGGAGATTCGAGCAGTACTTC.

A single count supports this clone. The chain employs TRBV11-1 and TRBJ1-1; D not resolved. Germline CDR1 is SGHAT and CDR2 is FQDESV (reference sequence). The CDR3 covers 12 residues. Between the trimmed V and J ends, which lost 5 bases and 7 bases, there was a span of 11 bases. The CDR3 here is CASSPPWGEAFF. CDR3 nucleotides: TGTGCCAGCAGCCCCCCGTGGGGTGAAGCTTTCTTT.